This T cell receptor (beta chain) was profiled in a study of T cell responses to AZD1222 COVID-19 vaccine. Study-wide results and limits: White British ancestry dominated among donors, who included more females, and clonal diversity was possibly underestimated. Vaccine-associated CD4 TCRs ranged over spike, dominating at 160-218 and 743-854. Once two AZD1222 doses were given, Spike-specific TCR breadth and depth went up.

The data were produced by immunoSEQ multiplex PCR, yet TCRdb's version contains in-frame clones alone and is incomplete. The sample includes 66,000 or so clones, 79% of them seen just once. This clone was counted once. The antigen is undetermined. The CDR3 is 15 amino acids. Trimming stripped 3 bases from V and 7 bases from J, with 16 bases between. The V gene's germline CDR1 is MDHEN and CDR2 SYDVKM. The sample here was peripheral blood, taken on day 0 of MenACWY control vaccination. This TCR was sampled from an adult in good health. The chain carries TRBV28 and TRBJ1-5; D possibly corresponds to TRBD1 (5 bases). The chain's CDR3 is CASSLRGGILQPQHF. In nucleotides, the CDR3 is TGTGCCAGCAGTTTGCGGGGGGGGATTTTACAGCCCCAGCATTTT.